This T cell receptor (beta chain) was retrieved from a study of cytomegalovirus exposure and HLA in healthy donors. Looked up from germline, CDR1 is LNHDA and CDR2 is SQIVND (reference sequence). Trimming took off 3 bases at V and 6 bases at J, with 17 bases between the two ends. This CDR3 is built from 15 residues. Amplification used 60 Vbeta primers and 13 Jbeta primers. TCRdb keeps only in-frame clones here, not all; method: immunoSEQ multiplex PCR. The sample holds about 43,000 clones. Unrecorded immune exposure was likely among donors, who were nominally healthy when sampled. The sequenced sample was PBMCs. This TCR derives from a woman aged 30 to 39 in good health and CMV-seronegative. The chain carries TRBV19 and TRBJ1-1, with D hard to call. CDR3 loop: CASSIAYTLLAEAFF. DNA for the CDR3: TGTGCCAGTAGTATCGCATACACCTTGCTCGCTGAAGCTTTCTTT. Together with reference TRBV19 and TRBJ1-1, the CDR3 gives the full variable domain: DGGITQSPKYLFRKEGQNVTLSCEQNLNHDAMYWYRQDPGQGLRLIYYSQIVNDFQKGDIAEGYSVSREKKESFPLTVTSAQKNPTAFYLCASSIAYTLLAEAFFGQGTRLTVV.